The rows below give T cell receptor beta chains drawn from one sample of a study of early T cells in non-severe SARS-CoV-2 infection. TCRdb re-derived calls from the 5' RACE reads in MiXCR, one entry per CDR3 protein. Among about 76,000 distinct CDR3 sequences listed, roughly 15% were seen once. Sequencing used whole blood. These TCRs come from an adult who was a healthcare worker with PCR-confirmed SARS-CoV-2 infection or an uninfected control (not recorded which). The CDR3 runs from the conserved cysteine through the conserved F or W. The order of the fields is V gene, D gene, CDR3 protein. The D gene is left open where the match is weak.

V: TRBV4-3
D: TRBD2
CDR3: CASSQDGLAGSTDTQYF

V: TRBV27
D: TRBD1
CDR3: CASSFWDRRDTEAFF

V: TRBV13
D: -
CDR3: CASSLEGGEKLFF

V: TRBV12-3/TRBV12-4
D: -
CDR3: CASSPGGGYTF

V: TRBV2
D: -
CDR3: CASSATGLNYGYTF

V: TRBV5-4
D: -
CDR3: CASSLETAGVKNIQYF

V: TRBV5-8
D: -
CDR3: CASSFRQSNQPQHF

V: TRBV3-1
D: TRBD1
CDR3: CASSQDRTGDNEQFF

V: TRBV5-4
D: -
CDR3: CASSLLGEINTGELFF

V: TRBV11-3
D: -
CDR3: CASSRDTYEQYF

V: TRBV27
D: -
CDR3: CASSLSSTNTEAFF

V: TRBV5-1
D: TRBD1
CDR3: CASSWKGGPDTQYF

V: TRBV27
D: -
CDR3: CASSLEGTVRGDTQYF

V: TRBV6-5
D: TRBD2
CDR3: CASSPRTSGNYEQYF

V: TRBV20-1
D: TRBD1
CDR3: CSAWGTGDIQYF

V: TRBV20-1
D: -
CDR3: CSAVSVGGAVSYEQYF

V: TRBV29-1
D: -
CDR3: CSAAFGANVLTF

V: TRBV20-1
D: -
CDR3: CSAAGAQSYEQYF

V: TRBV9
D: -
CDR3: CASSPLKTSRNYNEQFF

V: TRBV15
D: -
CDR3: CATSRGGQFYNEQFF

V: TRBV29-1
D: -
CDR3: CSARLTYSNGYTF

V: TRBV21-1
D: -
CDR3: CASRQVGNTIYF

V: TRBV5-4
D: TRBD1
CDR3: CASSPTGTGSNSPLHF

V: TRBV9
D: -
CDR3: CASSVQGSYGYTF

V: TRBV6-2/TRBV6-3
D: -
CDR3: CASSRTERNYGYTF

V: TRBV20-1
D: -
CDR3: CSARRFDSPANTDTQYF

V: TRBV19
D: -
CDR3: CASSQVNANVLTF

V: TRBV28
D: -
CDR3: CASSLLRYEQYF

V: TRBV4-1
D: -
CDR3: CASSQGRGRQGWNEQYF

V: TRBV6-5
D: TRBD2
CDR3: CASSYSFAGGNEQYF

V: TRBV19
D: -
CDR3: CASSSPQETQYF

V: TRBV20-1
D: -
CDR3: CSASTGILGYEQYF

V: TRBV6-5
D: TRBD1
CDR3: CASKEGQLLKNIQYF

V: TRBV10-3
D: -
CDR3: CAISEGQSVAKNIQYF

V: TRBV9
D: -
CDR3: CASRVGFPQETQYF

V: TRBV7-2
D: -
CDR3: CASSSRDFEQFF

V: TRBV5-1
D: TRBD2
CDR3: CASRIAGRYYEQYF

V: TRBV21-1
D: -
CDR3: CASRDGAYEQYF

V: TRBV4-3
D: -
CDR3: CASSSGRSTEAEAFF

V: TRBV7-8
D: -
CDR3: CASSLVEGYEQYF

V: TRBV29-1
D: TRBD1
CDR3: CSVGGQGGYTF

V: TRBV10-3
D: -
CDR3: CAISESSAGRRPQHF

V: TRBV5-1
D: -
CDR3: CASSFFRANSPLHF

V: TRBV27
D: -
CDR3: CASSLSPGTYGYTF

V: TRBV5-1
D: TRBD1
CDR3: CASSFPGGMETQYF

V: TRBV24-1
D: TRBD2
CDR3: CATSERGLGGWLFF

V: TRBV20-1
D: TRBD2
CDR3: CSARDGTSGSYEQYF

V: TRBV4-3
D: TRBD1
CDR3: CASSQDRGLYEQYF

V: TRBV9
D: -
CDR3: CASSVDVAPNTGELFF

V: TRBV7-6
D: -
CDR3: CASSLVLADTVELFF